These 10 T cell receptor beta chains came from one sample sequenced in a study of cytotoxic CD8 clonotypes in ibrutinib-treated CLL. Data came from immunoSEQ multiplex PCR; TCRdb stores just in-frame clones and leaves some out. Here the sample spans 250,000 to 350,000 clones, 65% to 85% being singletons. Sequencing was performed on PBMCs, taken at disease progression, from a patient treated with ibrutinib. The receptor set was obtained from a human donor with chronic lymphocytic leukemia.

The V gene is TRBV29-1, the J gene TRBJ2-3, with 11 nucleotides matching TRBD2. The length of the CDR3 is 14 residues. Germline values: CDR1 SQVTM, CDR2 ANQGSEA. V was pared by 6 bases and J by 8 bases, with 10 bases of the junction left unmatched. The CDR3 spells CSVAPSGGLGTQYF. The DNA for the CDR3 is TGCAGCGTCGCCCCTAGCGGGGGGCTGGGTACGCAGTATTTT.

The chain couples TRBV10-3 to TRBJ1-6; 10 bases are shared with TRBD1. The germline gives CDR1 ENHRY, CDR2 SYGVKD. The ends lost 2 bases at V and 8 bases at J; junction bases unmatched: 3. The CDR3 has 15 amino acids. CDR3: CAISEKGQGHSPLHF. The CDR3 DNA reads TGTGCCATCAGTGAGAAGGGACAGGGGCATTCACCCCTCCACTTT.

The V and J genes are TRBV18 and TRBJ1-1; D is ambiguous. The length of the CDR3 is 15 residues. The germline gives CDR1 KGHSH, CDR2 LQKENI. Trimming left V 2 bases short and J 3 bases short, with 13 bases between. The CDR3 spells CASSPLGGRDTEAFF. CDR3 nucleotides: TGTGCCAGCTCACCATTGGGAGGGAGGGACACTGAAGCTTTCTTT.

The chain uses TRBV21-1 and TRBJ1-6. TRBV21-1 corresponds to a pseudogene. The CDR3 totals 12 residues. The CDR3 coding sequence is TGTGCCAGCAGCAAACAAGTAGGGCCCCTCCACTTT. Its protein is CASSKQVGPLHF.

This clone was detected a few times. The chain carries TRBV4-1 and TRBJ1-1, with TRBD1 matching 9 bases. This CDR3 region has 14 residues. J gave up 5 bases and V 6 bases, and 7 bases lay outside the gene matches. Germline CDR1 MGHRA, CDR2 YSYEKL. CDR3 sequence: CASSPRTGVTEAFF. The CDR3 bases are TGCGCCAGCAGTCCCAGGACAGGGGTAACTGAAGCTTTCTTT.

The rearrangement uses TRBV6-5 and TRBJ2-2; no definite D call. The germline gives CDR1 MNHEY, CDR2 SVGAGI. V lost 6 bases, J lost 0 bases, and 2 bases lay in between. CDR3 length equals 12 residues. The CDR3 is CASRANTGELFF. Written as DNA, the CDR3 is TGTGCCAGCAGGGCGAACACCGGGGAGCTGTTTTTT.

This chain uses TRBV4-3 with TRBJ2-7, with D unresolved. There are 13 residues in the CDR3. Germline V gene data show CDR1 as LGHNA and CDR2 as YSLEER. Trimming stripped 5 bases from V and 3 bases from J, with 11 bases between. Here the CDR3 reads CASSEGVSYEQYF. The CDR3, as DNA: TGCGCCAGCAGCGAAGGTGTCAGCTACGAGCAGTACTTC.

The V and J genes are TRBV21-1 and TRBJ2-7; no DNA check was done on the table's D call, TRBD2. TRBV21-1 constitutes a pseudogene. CDR3 length equals 13 residues. The CDR3 sequence is CASSTSASYEQYF. In DNA, the CDR3 is TGTGCCAGCAGCACTAGCGCGTCCTACGAGCAGTACTTC.

This clone was counted once. J is TRBJ1-5 and V is TRBV28; 8 nucleotides match TRBD1. Germline V lookup: CDR1 MDHEN, CDR2 SYDVKM. V lost 5 bases and J lost 0; bases outside the gene matches: 9. CDR3 length: 17 amino acids. The CDR3 sequence: CASSSRGRMGSNQPQHF. In nucleotides, the CDR3 is TGTGCCAGCAGTAGCAGGGGGCGCATGGGTAGCAATCAGCCCCAGCATTTT. Looking up the rest from reference TRBV28 and TRBJ1-5 gives the full variable domain: DVKVTQSSRYLVKRTGEKVFLECVQDMDHENMFWYRQDPGLGLRLIYFSYDVKMKEKGDIPEGYSVSREKKERFSLILESASTNQTSMYLCASSSRGRMGSNQPQHFGDGTRLSIL.

J is TRBJ2-5 and V is TRBV28, with 7 bases identical to TRBD1. CDR1 is MDHEN and CDR2 is SYDVKM in the germline V gene. CDR3 length equals 17 residues. Trimming cost V 0 bases and J 5 bases; bases outside gene matches: 12. The CDR3 DNA follows: TGTGCCAGCAGTTTATGGAGTTCAGGGGGTCGGAGGGAGACCCAGTACTTC. This gives the protein CASSLWSSGGRRETQYF.